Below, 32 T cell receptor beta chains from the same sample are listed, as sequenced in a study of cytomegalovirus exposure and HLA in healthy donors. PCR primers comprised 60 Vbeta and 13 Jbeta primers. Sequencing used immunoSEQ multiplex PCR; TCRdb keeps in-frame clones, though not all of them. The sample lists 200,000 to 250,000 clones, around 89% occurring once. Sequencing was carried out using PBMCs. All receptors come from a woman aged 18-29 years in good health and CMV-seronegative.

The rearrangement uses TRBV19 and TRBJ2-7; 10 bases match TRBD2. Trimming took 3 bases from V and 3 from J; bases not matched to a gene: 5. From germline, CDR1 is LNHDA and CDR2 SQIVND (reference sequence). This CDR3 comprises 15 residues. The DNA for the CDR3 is TGTGCCAGTAGTATCCTAGCGGGGGTGCTCTACGAGCAGTACTTC. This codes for CASSILAGVLYEQYF.

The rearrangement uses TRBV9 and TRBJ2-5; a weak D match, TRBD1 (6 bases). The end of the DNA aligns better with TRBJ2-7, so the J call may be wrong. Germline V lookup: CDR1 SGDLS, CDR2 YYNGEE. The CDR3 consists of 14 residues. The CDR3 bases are TGTGCCAGCAGCCCCAGTCAGGGGCCCTACGAGCAGTACTTC. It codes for CASSPSQGPYEQYF.

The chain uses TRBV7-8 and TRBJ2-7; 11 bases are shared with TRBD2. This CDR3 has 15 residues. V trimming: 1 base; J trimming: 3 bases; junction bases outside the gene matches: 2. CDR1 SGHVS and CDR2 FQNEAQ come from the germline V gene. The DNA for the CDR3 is TGTGCCAGCAGCTTAGAGGGGACTAGCGGCTACGAGCAGTACTTC. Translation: CASSLEGTSGYEQYF.

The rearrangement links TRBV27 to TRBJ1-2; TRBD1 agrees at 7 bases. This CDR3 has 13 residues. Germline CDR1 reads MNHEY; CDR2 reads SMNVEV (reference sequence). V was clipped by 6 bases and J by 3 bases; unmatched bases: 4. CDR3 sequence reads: CASRETGDYGYTF. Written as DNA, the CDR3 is TGTGCCAGCAGGGAAACAGGGGACTATGGCTACACCTTC.

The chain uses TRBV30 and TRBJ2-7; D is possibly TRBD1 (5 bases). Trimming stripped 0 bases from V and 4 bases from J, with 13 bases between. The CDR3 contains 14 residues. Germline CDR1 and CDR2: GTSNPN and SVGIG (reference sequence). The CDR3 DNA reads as TGTGCCTGGAGTGTGTTAGGGGCAGGTTACGAGCAGTACTTC. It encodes CAWSVLGAGYEQYF.

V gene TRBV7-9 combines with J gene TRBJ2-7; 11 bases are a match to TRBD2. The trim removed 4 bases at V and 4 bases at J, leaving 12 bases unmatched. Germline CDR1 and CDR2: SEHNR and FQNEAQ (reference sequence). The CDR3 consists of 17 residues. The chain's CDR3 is CASSSSSGGLPSYEQYF. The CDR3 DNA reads TGTGCCAGCAGCTCCTCTAGCGGGGGGCTTCCCTCTTACGAGCAGTACTTC.

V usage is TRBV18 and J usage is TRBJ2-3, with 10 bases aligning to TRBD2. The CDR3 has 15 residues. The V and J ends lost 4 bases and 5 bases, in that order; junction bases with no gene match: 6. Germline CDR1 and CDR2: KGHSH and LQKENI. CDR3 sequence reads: CASSLISGGKDTQYF. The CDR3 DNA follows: TGTGCCAGCTCACTAATTAGCGGGGGGAAAGATACGCAGTATTTT.

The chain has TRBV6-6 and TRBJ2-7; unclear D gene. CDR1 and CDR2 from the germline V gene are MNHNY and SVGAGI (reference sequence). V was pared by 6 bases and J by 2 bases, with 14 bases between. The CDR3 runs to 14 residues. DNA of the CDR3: TGTGCCAGCAGGCGAGGCGGCCAAGCCTACGAGCAGTACTTC. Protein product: CASRRGGQAYEQYF.

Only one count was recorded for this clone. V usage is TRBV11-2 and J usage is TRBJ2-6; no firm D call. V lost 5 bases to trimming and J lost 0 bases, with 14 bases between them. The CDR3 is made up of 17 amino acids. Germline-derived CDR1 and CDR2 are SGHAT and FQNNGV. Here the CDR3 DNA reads TGTGCCAGCAGCGATCTATTGGTAATCTCTGGGGCCAACGTCCTGACTTTC. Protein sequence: CASSDLLVISGANVLTF. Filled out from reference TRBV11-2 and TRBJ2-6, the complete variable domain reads EAGVAQSPRYKIIEKRQSVAFWCNPISGHATLYWYQQILGQGPKLLIQFQNNGVVDDSQLPKDRFSAERLKGVDSTLKIQPAKLEDSAVYLCASSDLLVISGANVLTFGAGSRLTVL.

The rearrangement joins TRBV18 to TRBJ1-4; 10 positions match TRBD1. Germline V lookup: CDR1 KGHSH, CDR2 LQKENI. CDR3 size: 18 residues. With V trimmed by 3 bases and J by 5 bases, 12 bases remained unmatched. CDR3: CASSPQLPGQGWNEKLFF. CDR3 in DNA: TGTGCCAGCTCACCGCAACTACCGGGACAGGGGTGGAATGAAAAACTGTTTTTT.

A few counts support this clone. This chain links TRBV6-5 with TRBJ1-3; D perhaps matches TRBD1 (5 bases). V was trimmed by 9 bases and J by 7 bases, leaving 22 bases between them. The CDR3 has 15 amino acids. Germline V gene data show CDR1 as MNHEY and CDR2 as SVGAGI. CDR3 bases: TGTGCCAGGGGGGGGGTACATCGGCGATGGAACACCATATATTTT. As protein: CARGGVHRRWNTIYF.

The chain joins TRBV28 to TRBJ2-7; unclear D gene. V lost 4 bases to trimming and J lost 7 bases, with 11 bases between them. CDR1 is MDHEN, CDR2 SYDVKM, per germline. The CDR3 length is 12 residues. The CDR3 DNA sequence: TGTGCCAGCAGTTCCGCGACTGTGGAGCAGTACTTC. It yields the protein CASSSATVEQYF.

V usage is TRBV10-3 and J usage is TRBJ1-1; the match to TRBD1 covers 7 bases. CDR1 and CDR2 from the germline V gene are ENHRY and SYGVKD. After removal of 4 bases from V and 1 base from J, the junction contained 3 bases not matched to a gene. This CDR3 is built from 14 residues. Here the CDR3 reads CAISVRGQNTEAFF. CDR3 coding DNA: TGTGCCATCAGTGTAAGGGGGCAGAACACTGAAGCTTTCTTT.

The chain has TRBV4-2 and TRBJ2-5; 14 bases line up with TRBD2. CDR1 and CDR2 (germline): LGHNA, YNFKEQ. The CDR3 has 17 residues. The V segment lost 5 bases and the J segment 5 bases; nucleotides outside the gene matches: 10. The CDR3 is CASSTAGTSGSVETQYF. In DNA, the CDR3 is TGTGCCAGCAGCACGGCCGGGACTAGCGGGAGTGTGGAGACCCAGTACTTC.

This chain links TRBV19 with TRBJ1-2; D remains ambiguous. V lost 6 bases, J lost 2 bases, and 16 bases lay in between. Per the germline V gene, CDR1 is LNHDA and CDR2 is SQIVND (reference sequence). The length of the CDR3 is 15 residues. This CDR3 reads CASRPNWEVNYGYTF. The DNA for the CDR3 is TGTGCCAGTAGGCCCAATTGGGAGGTAAACTATGGCTACACCTTC.

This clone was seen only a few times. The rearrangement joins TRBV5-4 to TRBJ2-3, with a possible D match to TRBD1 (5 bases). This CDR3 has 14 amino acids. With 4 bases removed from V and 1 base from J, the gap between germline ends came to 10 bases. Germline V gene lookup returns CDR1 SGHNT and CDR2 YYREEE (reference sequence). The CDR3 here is CASSLPTGTDTQYF. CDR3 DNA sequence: TGTGCCAGCAGCCTACCGACAGGCACAGATACGCAGTATTTT.

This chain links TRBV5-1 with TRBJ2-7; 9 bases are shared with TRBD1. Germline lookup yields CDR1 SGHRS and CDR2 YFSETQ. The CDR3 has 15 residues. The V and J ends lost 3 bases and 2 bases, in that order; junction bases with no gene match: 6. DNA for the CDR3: TGCGCCAGCAGCTCCGAGGGACAGGGTCCCTACGAGCAGTACTTC. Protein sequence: CASSSEGQGPYEQYF.

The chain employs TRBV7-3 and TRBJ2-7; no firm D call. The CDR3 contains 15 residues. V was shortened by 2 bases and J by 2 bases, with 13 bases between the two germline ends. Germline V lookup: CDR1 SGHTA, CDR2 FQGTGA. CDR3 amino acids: CASSLRGDGPYEQYF. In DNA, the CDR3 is TGTGCCAGCAGCTTACGAGGCGACGGTCCCTACGAGCAGTACTTC.

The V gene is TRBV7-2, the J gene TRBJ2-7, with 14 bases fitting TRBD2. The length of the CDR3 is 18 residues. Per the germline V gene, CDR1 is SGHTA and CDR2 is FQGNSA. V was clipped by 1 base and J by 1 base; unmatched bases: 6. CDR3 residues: CASSLGGTSGRGSYEQYF. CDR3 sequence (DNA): TGTGCCAGCAGCTTAGGAGGGACTAGCGGGAGAGGGTCCTACGAGCAGTACTTC.

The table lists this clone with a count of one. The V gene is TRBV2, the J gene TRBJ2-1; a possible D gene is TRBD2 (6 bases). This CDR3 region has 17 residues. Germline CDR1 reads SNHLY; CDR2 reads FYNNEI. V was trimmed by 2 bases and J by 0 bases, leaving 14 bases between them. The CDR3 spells CASSESGAGSSYNEQFF. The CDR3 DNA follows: TGTGCCAGCAGTGAATCCGGGGCGGGGAGCTCCTACAATGAGCAGTTCTTC.

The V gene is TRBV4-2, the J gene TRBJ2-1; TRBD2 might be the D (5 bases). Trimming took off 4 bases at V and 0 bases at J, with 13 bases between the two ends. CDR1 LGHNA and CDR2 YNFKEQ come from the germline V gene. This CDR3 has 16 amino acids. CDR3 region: CASSPKSGPSYNEQFF. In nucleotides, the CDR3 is TGTGCCAGCAGCCCGAAGAGCGGACCCTCCTACAATGAGCAGTTCTTC.

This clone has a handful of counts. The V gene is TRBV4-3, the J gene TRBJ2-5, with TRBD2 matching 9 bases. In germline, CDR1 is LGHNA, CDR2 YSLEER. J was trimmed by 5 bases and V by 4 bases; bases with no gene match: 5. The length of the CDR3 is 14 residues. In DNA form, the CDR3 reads TGCGCCAGCAGCCGGGGACTAGCCTTCGAGACCCAGTACTTC. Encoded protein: CASSRGLAFETQYF.

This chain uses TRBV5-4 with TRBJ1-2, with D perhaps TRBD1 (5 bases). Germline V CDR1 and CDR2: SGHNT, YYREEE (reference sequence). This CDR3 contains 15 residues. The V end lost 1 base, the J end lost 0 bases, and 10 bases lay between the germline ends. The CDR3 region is CASSLSAGPNYGYTF. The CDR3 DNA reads TGTGCCAGCAGCTTGTCCGCAGGGCCTAACTATGGCTACACCTTC.

The chain's CDR3 is CASSSGLGETQYF. CDR3 sequence (DNA): TGTGCCAGCAGCTCCGGACTCGGAGAGACCCAGTACTTC. The chain uses TRBV14 and TRBJ2-5; possible D gene TRBD2, 5 bases. CDR1 is SGHDN, CDR2 FVKESK, per germline. The CDR3 sequence is 13 residues long. Trimming stripped 5 bases from V and 4 bases from J, with 11 bases between.

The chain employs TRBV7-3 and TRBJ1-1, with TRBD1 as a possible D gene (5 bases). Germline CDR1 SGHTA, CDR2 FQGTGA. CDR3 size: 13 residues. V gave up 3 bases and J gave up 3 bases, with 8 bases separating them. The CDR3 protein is CASSFSRDTEAFF. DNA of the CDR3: TGTGCCAGCAGCTTCAGCAGGGACACTGAAGCTTTCTTT.

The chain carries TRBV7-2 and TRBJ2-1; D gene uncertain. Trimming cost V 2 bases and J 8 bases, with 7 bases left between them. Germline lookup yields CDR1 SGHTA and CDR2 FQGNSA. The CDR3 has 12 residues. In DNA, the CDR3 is TGTGCCAGCAGCTTATTAGTTTATGAGCAGTTCTTC. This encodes CASSLLVYEQFF.

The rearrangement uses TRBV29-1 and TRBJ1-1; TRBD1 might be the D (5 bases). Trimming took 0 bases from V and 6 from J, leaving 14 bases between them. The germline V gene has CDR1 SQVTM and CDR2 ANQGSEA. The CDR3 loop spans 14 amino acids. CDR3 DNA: TGCAGCGTTGAAGATCGCCGGGCAGGGTCTGAAGCTTTCTTT. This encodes CSVEDRRAGSEAFF.

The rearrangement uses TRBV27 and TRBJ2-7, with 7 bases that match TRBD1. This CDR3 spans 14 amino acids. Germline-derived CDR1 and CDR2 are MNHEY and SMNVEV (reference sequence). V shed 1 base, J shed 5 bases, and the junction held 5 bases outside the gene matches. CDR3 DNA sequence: TGTGCCAGCAGTTTATTGGGGCAGGGGGACGAGCAGTACTTC. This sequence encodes CASSLLGQGDEQYF.

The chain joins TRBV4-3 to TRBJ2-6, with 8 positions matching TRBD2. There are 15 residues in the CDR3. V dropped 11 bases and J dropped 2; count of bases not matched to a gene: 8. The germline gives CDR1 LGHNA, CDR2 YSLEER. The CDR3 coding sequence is TGCGCCCCAGCTCGGGGGGGCGCTGGGGCCAACGTCCTGACTTTC. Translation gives CAPARGGAGANVLTF.

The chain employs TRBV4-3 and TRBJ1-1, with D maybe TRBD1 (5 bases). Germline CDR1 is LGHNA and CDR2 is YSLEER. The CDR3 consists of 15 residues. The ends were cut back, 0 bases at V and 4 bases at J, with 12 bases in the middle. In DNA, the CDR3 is TGCGCCAGCAGCCAAGACCGGGGGAGGCTCACTGAAGCTTTCTTT. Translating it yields CASSQDRGRLTEAFF.

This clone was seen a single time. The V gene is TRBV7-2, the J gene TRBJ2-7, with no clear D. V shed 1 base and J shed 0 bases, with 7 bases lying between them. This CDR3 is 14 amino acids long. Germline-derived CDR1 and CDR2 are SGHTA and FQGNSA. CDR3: CASSLERSSYEQYF. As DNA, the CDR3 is TGTGCCAGCAGCTTAGAACGGAGCTCCTACGAGCAGTACTTC. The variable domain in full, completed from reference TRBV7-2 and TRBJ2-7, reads GAGVSQSPSNKVTEKGKDVELRCDPISGHTALYWYRQSLGQGLEFLIYFQGNSAPDKSGLPSDRFSAERTGGSVSTLTIQRTQQEDSAVYLCASSLERSSYEQYFGPGTRLTVT.

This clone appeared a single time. CDR3 in DNA: TGCGCCAGCAGCCAGAGCGACGAGGGACTTTACTATTACGAGCAGTACTTC. This sequence encodes CASSQSDEGLYYYEQYF. The rearrangement links TRBV4-3 to TRBJ2-7; maybe TRBD2 (6 bases). The CDR3 is 17 residues long. Germline V gene data show CDR1 as LGHNA and CDR2 as YSLEER. The V gene lost 3 bases and the J gene lost 4 bases, with 22 bases spanning the gap.